This is a list of T cell receptor beta chains from one sample in a study of CD8 T cells in Susac syndrome. Each CDR3 protein gets one entry after TCRdb re-called the immunoSEQ multiplex PCR reads with MiXCR. Among around 130,000 distinct CDR3 sequences listed, about 95% were seen once. What was sequenced was CD8+ T cells from PBMCs. The receptors originated from a human donor with Susac syndrome. The CDR3 runs from the conserved cysteine through the conserved F or W. Fields, in order: J gene, clone size, V gene, D gene, CDR3 DNA, CDR3 protein. The D gene is left open where the match is weak. The size of a clone is reported for some rows only, either as once, few or many, or as a class for expanded clones.

TRBJ2-3	NA	TRBV5-4	NA	TGTGCCAGCAGCTTAGGCAGGGGGGGAGATACGCAGTATTTT	CASSLGRGGDTQYF
TRBJ1-1	NA	TRBV15	NA	TGTGCCACCAGCAGATTCGGGGGGAACACTGAAGCTTTCTTT	CATSRFGGNTEAFF
TRBJ2-1	NA	TRBV12-5	NA	TGTGCTAGTGGACCCACCAGCTTCAGGGTTAATGAGCAGTTCTTC	CASGPTSFRVNEQFF
TRBJ2-3	once	TRBV9	TRBD2	TGTGCCAGCAGCGTAGTGGCTAGCGGGGCCCTCACAGATACGCAGTATTTT	CASSVVASGALTDTQYF
TRBJ2-2	NA	TRBV29-1	TRBD1	TGCAGCGGGGGGACAGGGCGTAACGGGGAGCTGTTTTTT	CSGGTGRNGELFF
TRBJ2-3	NA	TRBV11-2	TRBD1	TGTGCCAGCAGTCGGCAGGGGACAGTGAGCACAGATACGCAGTATTTT	CASSRQGTVSTDTQYF
TRBJ1-1	NA	TRBV5-1	NA	TGCGCCAGCAGCCCTACCGGGTGGGATACTGAAGCTTTCTTT	CASSPTGWDTEAFF
TRBJ1-5	NA	TRBV25-1	TRBD1	TGTGCCAGCAGTGAATCGACAGGGAAGAAGGATCAGCCCCAGCATTTT	CASSESTGKKDQPQHF
TRBJ2-5	NA	TRBV12-5	TRBD1	TGTGCTAGTGGTCCCACGACAGGGGAGCCTTTGGAGACCCAGTACTTC	CASGPTTGEPLETQYF
TRBJ1-1	NA	TRBV12-3/TRBV12-4	NA	TGTGCCAGCAGCGAGGCAGGACCGAACACTGAAGCTTTCTTT	CASSEAGPNTEAFF
TRBJ1-5	NA	TRBV23-1	NA	TGCGCCGGCCCCCTGGGAGGTTTCAATCAGCCCCAGCATTTT	CAGPLGGFNQPQHF
TRBJ2-7	NA	TRBV25-1	NA	TGTGCCAGCAGCCAGGAGAGTCCCAGCTCCTACGAGCAGTACTTC	CASSQESPSSYEQYF
TRBJ2-6	NA	TRBV9	NA	TGTGCCAGCAGCGCTTGGGGGGCCAACGTCCTGACTTTC	CASSAWGANVLTF
TRBJ2-7	once	TRBV5-1	TRBD1	TGCGCCAGCAGCTTCGGAAGCAGGGGGCTCAACGAGCAGTACTTC	CASSFGSRGLNEQYF
TRBJ2-3	once	TRBV29-1	TRBD2	TGCAGCGCAGTGTGGCTAGCGGGGGCCACAGATACGCAGTATTTT	CSAVWLAGATDTQYF
TRBJ2-7	NA	TRBV20-1	NA	TGCAGTGCTAAACCAGAAGGCATTGCCTACGAGCAGTACTTC	CSAKPEGIAYEQYF
TRBJ2-7	few	TRBV13	TRBD1	TGTGCCAGCAGCTCAGACAGGGCCTACGAGCAGTACTTC	CASSSDRAYEQYF
TRBJ1-2	NA	TRBV30	NA	TGTGCCTGGAGTTGGGGCGGCAAAGGCTACACCTTC	CAWSWGGKGYTF
TRBJ1-4	NA	TRBV13	NA	TGTGCCAGCAGTAGAGCAACTAATGAAAAACTGTTTTTT	CASSRATNEKLFF
TRBJ2-1	NA	TRBV15	TRBD1	TGTGCCACCAGCAGAATACAGGGGCAGCATGAGCAGTTCTTC	CATSRIQGQHEQFF
TRBJ2-1	NA	TRBV14	TRBD1	TGTGCCAGCAGCCAGCGGGGCGACAGGGGTGCCTACAATGAGCAGTTCTTC	CASSQRGDRGAYNEQFF
TRBJ2-7	NA	TRBV9	TRBD2	TGTGCCAGCAGCACTGGACTAGCGGGGGAGCAGTACTTC	CASSTGLAGEQYF
TRBJ1-2	NA	TRBV12-3/TRBV12-4	TRBD1	TGTGCCAGCAGTTCGACAGGGAGCTATGGCTACACCTTC	CASSSTGSYGYTF
TRBJ2-5	NA	TRBV20-1	TRBD2	TGCAGTGCTACAGGGACCGCGGGGGGAGAGACCCAGTACTTC	CSATGTAGGETQYF
TRBJ2-5	NA	TRBV20-1	NA	TGCAGTGCTAGAGCGGGCGGGAATGAGTTTAGAGAGACCCAGTACTTC	CSARAGGNEFRETQYF
TRBJ1-1	NA	TRBV18	NA	TGTGCCAGCTCACCCGTGACAATGAACACTGAAGCTTTCTTT	CASSPVTMNTEAFF
TRBJ1-1	once	TRBV9	NA	TGTGCCAGCAGCGCACAGGACTTGAACACTGAAGCTTTCTTT	CASSAQDLNTEAFF
TRBJ1-5	NA	TRBV2	NA	TGTGCCAGCAGTGAGGGCAGGGGTGGCAATCAGCCCCAGCATTTT	CASSEGRGGNQPQHF
TRBJ2-2	NA	TRBV28	NA	TGTGCCAGCAGTTTATGGGACATAAACACCGGGGAGCTGTTTTTT	CASSLWDINTGELFF
TRBJ2-1	NA	TRBV29-1	TRBD2	TGCAGCGTTGTCGGGACTAGGCCCGAGCGGGGGGGCAGTGAGCAGTTCTTC	CSVVGTRPERGGSEQFF
TRBJ1-4	NA	TRBV3-1	NA	TGTGCCAGCAGCAAAGCTCTTAATGAAAAACTGTTTTTT	CASSKALNEKLFF
TRBJ1-2	NA	TRBV7-8	NA	TGTGCCAGCAGCTCCGGGCCGGGTTCAGGAAGTGGCTACACCTTC	CASSSGPGSGSGYTF
TRBJ2-2	NA	TRBV19	NA	TGTGCCAGTAGCCCCGGGGTTCCCGGGGAGCTGTTTTTT	CASSPGVPGELFF
TRBJ2-7	NA	TRBV13	NA	TGTGCCAGCAGCTTAGGAGGACACCTCTACGAGCAGTACTTC	CASSLGGHLYEQYF
TRBJ2-3	NA	TRBV4-1	NA	TGCGCCAGCAGCCAAGATCCCGGGGCAGATACGCAGTATTTT	CASSQDPGADTQYF
TRBJ1-6	NA	TRBV20-1	NA	TGCAGTGCTCTACAGGGAGAGAATTCACCCCTCCACTTT	CSALQGENSPLHF
TRBJ2-2	NA	TRBV29-1	NA	TGCAGCGCGGAGGGACTTCACACCGGGGAGCTGTTTTTT	CSAEGLHTGELFF
TRBJ2-6	NA	TRBV6-2/TRBV6-3	TRBD2	TGTGCCAGCAGCAGACTAGCGGGCCCCTCTGGGGCCAACGTCCTGACTTTC	CASSRLAGPSGANVLTF
TRBJ2-7	once	TRBV7-2	NA	TGTGCCAGCAGCTCCCGAGAAGGGCAGAACGAGCAGTACTTC	CASSSREGQNEQYF
TRBJ2-3	NA	TRBV9	NA	TGTGCCAGCAGCGTAATGAGCACAGATACGCAGTATTTT	CASSVMSTDTQYF